This T cell receptor beta chain was profiled in a study of blood T cell repertoires in COVID-19 (dated by TCRdb to 2020 to 2022). Broadly, across the study: Collaborator samples came from the United States, Italy and Spain and covered acute and convalescent phases of COVID-19. Samples came from the ongoing ImmuneRACE study (first 160 participants) plus 1,254 subjects from 6 global collaborators. Sample metadata almost always included a de-identified subject ID, COVID-19 status, age in years and sex. Where HLA class I and class II types were available, the types were taken from metadata supplied by the sample provider, not from assay-based typing. The prospective study material was composed of cDNA or gDNA derived from T cells, B-cell-depleted T cells, or PBMCs. Subjects who had been exposed to COVID-19, were actively infected with it, or had recovered from it provided the deeply sampled blood TCRbeta repertoires that made up the dataset. The repertoires were made available in a free public database intended to serve as a resource for research on the immune response to SARS-CoV-2.

Enrolling through a virtual design, the prospective study's participants ranged in age from roughly 18 to 100 years and lived across more than 20 United States geographic areas. To assign participants to cohorts, the prospective study relied on clinical history that participants themselves reported in a screening survey and a study questionnaire. Recovered participants in ImmuneRACE Cohort 3 were defined by two consecutive negative NP/OP PCR tests, clearance by a healthcare professional, or resolution of symptoms. Mobile phlebotomists in the prospective study collected whole blood, serum and a nasopharyngeal or oropharyngeal swab from every participant. Additional blood draws and questionnaires over an approximately 2-month period could optionally be provided by prospective study participants. Blood samples from the prospective study were shipped frozen or at room temperature prior to DNA extraction.

TCRbeta CDR3 regions were amplified from genomic DNA using the immunoSEQ Assay, a bias-controlled multiplex PCR. In the source study's methods: Nucleated cell counts per sample were estimated from amplification of reference gene primers within the assay. Sequence reads were collapsed and filtered to measure the absolute abundance of every unique TCRbeta CDR3 rearrangement. Productive Simpson clonality was computed per sample as the square root of Simpson's diversity index over productive rearrangements. The clones in this table, taken by TCRdb from immuneACCESS, are in-frame only. Not every clone is retained; where verified, under half of the shortfall comes from an unresolved V gene, and the cause of the rest is unknown. The V and J calls and clone size come from that table; D and trimming were worked out from the DNA. The sample data list around 390,000 clones, and 87% of these were observed just once. The leading ten clones occupy about 10% of the sample.

The investigation overall reported the following: How much clinical and demographic metadata was included differed by source and by participant, and the metadata was provided uncurated.

The trim is 3 bases for V and 2 bases for J, with a gap of 17 bases between the germline ends. For CDR1 and CDR2, the germline V gene lists SGHRS and YFSETQ. The CDR3 numbers 16 residues from cysteine through phenylalanine. Only the CDR3 part of the read is kept: 48 bases, read in frame from the first base. About this clone itself: The specificity of this receptor is unknown. No base quality information exists; no much larger clone differs at one position.

The sequenced material came from PBMCs or T cells enriched from blood (not recorded which). The chain is assembled from TRBV5-1 and TRBJ1-2; the best D guess is TRBD1, with 5 bases matching. This TCR was recovered from a woman between 45 and 60 years old who had recovered from COVID-19. The base sequence is TGCGCCAGCAGCTACGATTTCGGGGGAGGGAACTATGGCTACACCTTC. This yields the protein CASSYDFGGGNYGYTF.